The present T cell receptor (beta chain) was sequenced within a study of immune evolution from preneoplasia to lung adenocarcinoma. Libraries were prepared by immunoSEQ multiplex PCR; TCRdb keeps only in-frame clonotypes and omits some of them. The sample carries about 15,000 clones, approximately 78% recorded once. Details on this clone: Antigen unknown.

Study-wide results and caveats: Normal lung had the highest top T cell clone frequencies. KRAS-mutant nodules had the highest T cell clonality.

There are 11 residues in the CDR3. Trimming took off 5 bases at V and 4 bases at J, with 5 bases between the two ends. Germline V CDR1 and CDR2: MDHEN, SYDVKM. This TCR came from a person aged 65 to 79 with lung adenocarcinoma. The V gene is TRBV28, the J gene TRBJ1-2; D unclear. The material sequenced was FFPE minimally invasive lung adenocarcinoma tissue. CDR3 sequence: CASSNPYGYTF. DNA of the CDR3: TGTGCCAGCAGTAATCCCTATGGCTACACCTTC.